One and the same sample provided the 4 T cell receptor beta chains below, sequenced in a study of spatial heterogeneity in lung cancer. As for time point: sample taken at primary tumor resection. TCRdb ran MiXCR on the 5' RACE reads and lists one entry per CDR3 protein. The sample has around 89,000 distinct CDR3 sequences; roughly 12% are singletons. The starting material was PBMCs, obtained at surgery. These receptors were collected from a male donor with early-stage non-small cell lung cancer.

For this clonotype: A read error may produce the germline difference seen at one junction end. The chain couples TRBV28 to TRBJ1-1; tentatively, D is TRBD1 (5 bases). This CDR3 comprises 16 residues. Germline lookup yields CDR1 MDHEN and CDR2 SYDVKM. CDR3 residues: CANSNSDTEIDTEAFF. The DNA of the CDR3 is TGTGCCAACAGTAACTCGGACACGGAGATCGACACTGAAGCTTTCTTT.

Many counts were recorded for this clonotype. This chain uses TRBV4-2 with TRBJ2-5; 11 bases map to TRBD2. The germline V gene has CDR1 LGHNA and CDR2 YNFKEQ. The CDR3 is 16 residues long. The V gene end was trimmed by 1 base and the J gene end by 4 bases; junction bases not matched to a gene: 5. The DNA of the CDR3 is TGTGCCAGCAGCCAAGCGACTAGCGGGGTCCGAGAGACCCAGTACTTC. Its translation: CASSQATSGVRETQYF.

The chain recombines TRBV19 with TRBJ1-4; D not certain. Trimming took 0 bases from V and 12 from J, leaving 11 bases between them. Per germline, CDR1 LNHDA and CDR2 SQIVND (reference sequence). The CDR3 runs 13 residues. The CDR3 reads CASSIDRTEQLFF. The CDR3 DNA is TGTGCCAGTAGTATAGATCGAACAGAGCAACTGTTTTTT.

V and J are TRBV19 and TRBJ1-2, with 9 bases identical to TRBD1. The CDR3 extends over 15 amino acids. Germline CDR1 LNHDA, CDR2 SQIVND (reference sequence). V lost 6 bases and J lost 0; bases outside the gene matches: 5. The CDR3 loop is CASSRDRESNYGYTF. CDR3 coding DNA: TGTGCCAGTAGCCGGGACAGGGAGTCTAACTATGGCTACACCTTC.